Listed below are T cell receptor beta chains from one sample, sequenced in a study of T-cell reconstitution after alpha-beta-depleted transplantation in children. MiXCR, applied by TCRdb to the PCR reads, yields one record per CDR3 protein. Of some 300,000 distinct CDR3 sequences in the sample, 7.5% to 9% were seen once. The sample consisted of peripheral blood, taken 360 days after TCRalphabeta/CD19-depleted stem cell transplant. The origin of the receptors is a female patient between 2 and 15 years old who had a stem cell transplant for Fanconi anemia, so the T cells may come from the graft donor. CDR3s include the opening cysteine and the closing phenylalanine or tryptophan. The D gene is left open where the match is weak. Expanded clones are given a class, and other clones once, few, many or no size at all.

cdr3_aa: CASSLRRGENQPQHF
clone_size: few
d_call: -
v_call: TRBV7-2

cdr3_aa: CASSEIYTGELFF
clone_size: many
d_call: -
v_call: TRBV10-1

cdr3_aa: CASRRYSTGGAGNTIYF
clone_size: many
d_call: TRBD1
v_call: TRBV6-1

cdr3_aa: CASSPRQFSSTDTQYF
clone_size: many
d_call: -
v_call: TRBV28

cdr3_aa: CASSRRVNTEAFF
clone_size: many
d_call: -
v_call: TRBV7-8

cdr3_aa: CASSESSAYGYTF
clone_size: many
d_call: -
v_call: TRBV6-1

cdr3_aa: CASTLHPGQSEAFF
clone_size: -
d_call: TRBD1
v_call: TRBV6-1

cdr3_aa: CAINRGGYEQYF
clone_size: many
d_call: -
v_call: TRBV10-3

cdr3_aa: CSARGEGGYTF
clone_size: many
d_call: -
v_call: TRBV29-1

cdr3_aa: CASSQPTGSGYYGYTF
clone_size: many
d_call: -
v_call: TRBV4-2

cdr3_aa: CASRLGVNQPQHF
clone_size: many
d_call: -
v_call: TRBV6-5

cdr3_aa: CARRGEGEDQAGANVLTF
clone_size: -
d_call: TRBD2
v_call: TRBV28

cdr3_aa: CASSLETGLSYEQYF
clone_size: many
d_call: -
v_call: TRBV11-2

cdr3_aa: CASSVRDRAGYTF
clone_size: few
d_call: TRBD1
v_call: TRBV6-1

cdr3_aa: CASSLVGTGSYNEQFF
clone_size: many
d_call: TRBD1
v_call: TRBV7-6

cdr3_aa: CASSQDPTDTQYF
clone_size: few
d_call: -
v_call: TRBV4-1

cdr3_aa: CASSRGLRTDTQYF
clone_size: many
d_call: -
v_call: TRBV7-2

cdr3_aa: CASSLAVSGFYTDTQYF
clone_size: -
d_call: TRBD2
v_call: TRBV5-1

cdr3_aa: CASSFPLGPYEQYF
clone_size: -
d_call: -
v_call: TRBV7-9

cdr3_aa: CASSRLGGYGYTF
clone_size: many
d_call: -
v_call: TRBV28

cdr3_aa: CASSQVQGGGKNIQYF
clone_size: few
d_call: -
v_call: TRBV4-3

cdr3_aa: CASSLGGEGYEQYF
clone_size: few
d_call: TRBD2
v_call: TRBV7-9

cdr3_aa: CASSYTGYVGYEQYF
clone_size: few
d_call: -
v_call: TRBV7-9

cdr3_aa: CASSPGTLSSYNEQFF
clone_size: many
d_call: -
v_call: TRBV7-9

cdr3_aa: CASSQSPVLNYGYTF
clone_size: few
d_call: -
v_call: TRBV14

cdr3_aa: CASSLLVSEKLFF
clone_size: -
d_call: -
v_call: TRBV7-8

cdr3_aa: CASSYFQGQGDTQYF
clone_size: many
d_call: TRBD1
v_call: TRBV6-5

cdr3_aa: CASSSRQGRNQPQHF
clone_size: few
d_call: TRBD1
v_call: TRBV7-2

cdr3_aa: CASSRNFRRSYEQYF
clone_size: -
d_call: -
v_call: TRBV28

cdr3_aa: CASSPSTGGYDEQYF
clone_size: -
d_call: TRBD1
v_call: TRBV18

cdr3_aa: CASSVEGQPIYTF
clone_size: few
d_call: TRBD1
v_call: TRBV9

cdr3_aa: CASSATGETQYF
clone_size: -
d_call: -
v_call: TRBV3-1

cdr3_aa: CSARKQGDSPLHF
clone_size: many
d_call: TRBD1
v_call: TRBV20-1

cdr3_aa: CASSPGLAGGIKFF
clone_size: -
d_call: TRBD2
v_call: TRBV5-1

cdr3_aa: CASSLGRGSLSSYNEQFF
clone_size: -
d_call: -
v_call: TRBV11-1

cdr3_aa: CASSPTGAVLSYNEQFF
clone_size: few
d_call: -
v_call: TRBV9

cdr3_aa: CASGGTPVGAEAFF
clone_size: many
d_call: -
v_call: TRBV4-2

cdr3_aa: CASSPGTVTSYEQYF
clone_size: -
d_call: TRBD1
v_call: TRBV27

cdr3_aa: CASSPTSPLYNEQFF
clone_size: many
d_call: -
v_call: TRBV7-2

cdr3_aa: CSERGRGYEQYF
clone_size: -
d_call: -
v_call: TRBV20-1

cdr3_aa: CASSLSWWGPPGTQYF
clone_size: -
d_call: -
v_call: TRBV7-6

cdr3_aa: CASSYSARGPYQIQETQYF
clone_size: few
d_call: TRBD1
v_call: TRBV6-5

cdr3_aa: CASSRSGGAYNEQFF
clone_size: few
d_call: TRBD2
v_call: TRBV19

cdr3_aa: CASRGLGQETQYF
clone_size: many
d_call: -
v_call: TRBV25-1

cdr3_aa: CAISKQDPSSGANVLTF
clone_size: many
d_call: -
v_call: TRBV10-3

cdr3_aa: CASSQFWETQYF
clone_size: -
d_call: -
v_call: TRBV14

cdr3_aa: CASSLGGLASGELFF
clone_size: -
d_call: TRBD2
v_call: TRBV7-2

cdr3_aa: CASSFSTPPSRTQYF
clone_size: -
d_call: -
v_call: TRBV7-9

cdr3_aa: CASSLVAGGPYEQYF
clone_size: many
d_call: TRBD2
v_call: TRBV5-1

cdr3_aa: CATGKDSRELFF
clone_size: many
d_call: -
v_call: TRBV5-1

cdr3_aa: CASSSGPTEAFF
clone_size: -
d_call: -
v_call: TRBV7-2

cdr3_aa: CASSPGDRLAQPQHF
clone_size: many
d_call: TRBD1
v_call: TRBV6-5

cdr3_aa: CASSLDRANNYGYTF
clone_size: few
d_call: TRBD1
v_call: TRBV7-8

cdr3_aa: CASSLVNTGELFF
clone_size: many
d_call: -
v_call: TRBV5-6